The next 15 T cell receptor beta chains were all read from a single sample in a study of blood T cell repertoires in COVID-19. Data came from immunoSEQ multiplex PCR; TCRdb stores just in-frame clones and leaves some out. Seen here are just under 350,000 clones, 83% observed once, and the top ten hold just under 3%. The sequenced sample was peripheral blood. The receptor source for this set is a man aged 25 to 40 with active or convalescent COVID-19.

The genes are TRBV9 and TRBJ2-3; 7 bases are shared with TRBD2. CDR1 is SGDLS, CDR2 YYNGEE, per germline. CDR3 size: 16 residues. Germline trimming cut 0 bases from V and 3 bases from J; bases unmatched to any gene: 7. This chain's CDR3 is CASSVDGGSLTDTQYF. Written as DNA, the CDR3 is TGTGCCAGCAGCGTAGACGGCGGGAGTCTGACAGATACGCAGTATTTT.

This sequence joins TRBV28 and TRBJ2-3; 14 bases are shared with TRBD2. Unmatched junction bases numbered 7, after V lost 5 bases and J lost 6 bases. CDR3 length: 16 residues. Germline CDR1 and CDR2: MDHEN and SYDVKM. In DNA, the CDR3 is TGTGCCAGCAGTCCGGGACTAGCGGGAGTGGGTGATACGCAGTATTTT. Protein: CASSPGLAGVGDTQYF.

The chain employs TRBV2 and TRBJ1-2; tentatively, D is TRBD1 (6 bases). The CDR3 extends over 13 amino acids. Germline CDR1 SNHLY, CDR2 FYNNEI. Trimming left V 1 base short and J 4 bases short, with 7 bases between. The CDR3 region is CASSEGTVYGYTF. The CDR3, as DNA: TGTGCCAGCAGTGAAGGGACAGTCTATGGCTACACCTTC.

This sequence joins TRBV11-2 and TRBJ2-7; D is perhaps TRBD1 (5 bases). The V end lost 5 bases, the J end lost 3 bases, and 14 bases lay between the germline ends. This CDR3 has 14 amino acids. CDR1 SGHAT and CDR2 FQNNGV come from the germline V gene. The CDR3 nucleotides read TGTGCCAGCAGCCCTTACAGGTCCCTCTACGAGCAGTACTTC. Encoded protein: CASSPYRSLYEQYF.

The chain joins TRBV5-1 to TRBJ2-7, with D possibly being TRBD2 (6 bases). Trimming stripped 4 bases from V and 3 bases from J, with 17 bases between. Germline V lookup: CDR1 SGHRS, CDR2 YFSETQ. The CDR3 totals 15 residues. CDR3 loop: CASSGPGGENYEQYF. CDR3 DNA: TGCGCCAGCAGCGGACCCGGGGGAGAAAACTACGAGCAGTACTTC.

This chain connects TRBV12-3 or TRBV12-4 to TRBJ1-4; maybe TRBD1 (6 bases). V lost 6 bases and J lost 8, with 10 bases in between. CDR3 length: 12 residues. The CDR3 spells CASRKTGEKLFF. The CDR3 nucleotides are TGTGCCAGCAGGAAAACAGGGGAAAAACTGTTTTTT.

In nucleotides, the CDR3 is TGTGCCAGCAGCTCCCCCCCGGGTAGAGATACGCAGTATTTT. This sequence encodes CASSSPPGRDTQYF. This sequence joins TRBV5-4 and TRBJ2-3; D is uncertain. The CDR3 runs 14 residues. Deletions cut 3 bases from V and 5 bases from J, with 13 bases between. Germline-derived CDR1 and CDR2 are SGHNT and YYREEE (reference sequence). Full variable domain (remainder filled in from reference TRBV5-4 and TRBJ2-3): ETGVTQSPTHLIKTRGQQVTLRCSSQSGHNTVSWYQQALGQGPQFIFQYYREEENGRGNFPPRFSGLQFPNYSSELNVNALELDDSALYLCASSSPPGRDTQYFGPGTRLTVL.

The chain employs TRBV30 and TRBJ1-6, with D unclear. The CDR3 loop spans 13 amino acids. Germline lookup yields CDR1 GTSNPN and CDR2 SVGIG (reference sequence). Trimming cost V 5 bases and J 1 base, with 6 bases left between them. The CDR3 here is CAWQASYNSPLHF. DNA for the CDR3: TGTGCCTGGCAGGCGTCCTATAATTCACCCCTCCACTTT.

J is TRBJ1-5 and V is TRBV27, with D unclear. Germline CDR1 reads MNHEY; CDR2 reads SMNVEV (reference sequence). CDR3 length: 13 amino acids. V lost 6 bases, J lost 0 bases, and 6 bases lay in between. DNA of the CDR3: TGTGCCAGCAGCTACCGTAGCAATCAGCCCCAGCATTTT. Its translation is CASSYRSNQPQHF.

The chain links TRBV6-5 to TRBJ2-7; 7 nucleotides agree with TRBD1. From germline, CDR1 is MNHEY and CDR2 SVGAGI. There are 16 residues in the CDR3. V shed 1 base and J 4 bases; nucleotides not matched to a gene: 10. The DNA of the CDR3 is TGTGCCAGCAGTTACTACCCGACAGGGCGTACGTACGAGCAGTACTTC. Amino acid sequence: CASSYYPTGRTYEQYF.

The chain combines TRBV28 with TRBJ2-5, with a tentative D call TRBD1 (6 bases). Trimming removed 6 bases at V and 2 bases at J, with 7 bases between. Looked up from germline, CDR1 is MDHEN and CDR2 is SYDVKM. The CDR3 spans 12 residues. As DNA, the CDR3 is TGTGCCAGCAGAGGGGGTCAAGAGACCCAGTACTTC. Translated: CASRGGQETQYF.

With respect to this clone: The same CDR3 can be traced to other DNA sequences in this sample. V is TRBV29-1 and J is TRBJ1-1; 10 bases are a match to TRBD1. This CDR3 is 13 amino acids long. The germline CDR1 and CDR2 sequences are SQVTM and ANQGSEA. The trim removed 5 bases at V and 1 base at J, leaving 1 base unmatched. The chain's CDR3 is CSVRTGGNTEAFF. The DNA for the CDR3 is TGCAGCGTTAGGACAGGGGGGAACACTGAAGCTTTCTTT.

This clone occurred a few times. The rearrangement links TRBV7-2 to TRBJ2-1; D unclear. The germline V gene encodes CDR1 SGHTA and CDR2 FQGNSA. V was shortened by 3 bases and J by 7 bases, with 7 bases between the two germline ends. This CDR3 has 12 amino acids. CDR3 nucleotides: TGTGCCAGCAGCTTCCTAGAGAATGAGCAGTTCTTC. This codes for CASSFLENEQFF.

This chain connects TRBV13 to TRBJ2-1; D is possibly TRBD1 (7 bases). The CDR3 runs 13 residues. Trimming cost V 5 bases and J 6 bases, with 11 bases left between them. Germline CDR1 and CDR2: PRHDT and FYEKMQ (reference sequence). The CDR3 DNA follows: TGTGCCAGCAGCAATCAGGGGGGCAATGAGCAGTTCTTC. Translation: CASSNQGGNEQFF.

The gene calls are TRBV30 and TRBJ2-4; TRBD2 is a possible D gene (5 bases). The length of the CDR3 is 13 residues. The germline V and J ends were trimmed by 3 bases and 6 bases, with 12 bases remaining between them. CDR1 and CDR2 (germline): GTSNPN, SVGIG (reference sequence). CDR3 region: CAWRYGGGNIQYF. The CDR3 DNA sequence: TGTGCCTGGAGGTATGGTGGAGGAAACATTCAGTACTTC.